Listed here are 23 T cell receptor beta chains from one sample, sequenced in a study of T cell responses to AZD1222 COVID-19 vaccine. Sequencing used immunoSEQ multiplex PCR; TCRdb keeps in-frame clones, though not all of them. The data hold about 140,000 clones, with 90% observed a single time. This material consisted of peripheral blood, taken 28 days after the second AZD1222 dose. Every receptor here comes from an adult who received the AZD1222 COVID-19 vaccine.

This chain uses TRBV7-9 with TRBJ1-2; possible D gene TRBD1, 6 bases. Trimming stripped 1 base from V and 4 bases from J, with 13 bases between. Per the germline V gene, CDR1 is SEHNR and CDR2 is FQNEAQ (reference sequence). The CDR3 contains 15 residues. In DNA, the CDR3 is TGTGCCAGCAGCTTAGAGGGGGGGAGAGGCTATGGCTACACCTTC. Translation gives CASSLEGGRGYGYTF.

The V gene is TRBV4-2, the J gene TRBJ2-1; no clear D gene. The germline V and J ends were trimmed by 3 bases and 0 bases, with 9 bases remaining between them. The CDR3 runs to 15 residues. Germline lookup yields CDR1 LGHNA and CDR2 YNFKEQ. The CDR3 DNA sequence: TGTGCCAGCAGCCAGTCGGTGAGCTCCTACAATGAGCAGTTCTTC. Amino acid sequence: CASSQSVSSYNEQFF.

This clone was seen a handful of times. J is TRBJ1-6 and V is TRBV6-5; unclear D gene. The V gene lost 4 bases and the J gene lost 9 bases, with 16 bases spanning the gap. CDR1 and CDR2 (germline): MNHEY, SVGAGI. There are 15 residues in the CDR3. CDR3 DNA: TGTGCCAGCAGTTTGTGGCCCCAAACTGGTTCACCCCTCCACTTT. Its translation: CASSLWPQTGSPLHF.

This chain links TRBV6-2 or TRBV6-3 with TRBJ2-7; possibly TRBD1 or TRBD2 for D (5 bases each). CDR1 is MNHEY, CDR2 SVGEGT, per germline. There are 14 residues in the CDR3. Trimming left V 5 bases short and J 3 bases short, with 14 bases between. This chain's CDR3 is CASSNRDLIYEQYF. The CDR3 region has the DNA TGTGCCAGCAGTAACCGGGACCTAATCTACGAGCAGTACTTC.

Regarding this clone: The same CDR3 arises from other DNA sequences in this sample as well. The CDR3 spells CASSFPSLETQYF. CDR3 sequence (DNA): TGTGCCAGCAGTTTTCCTTCTCTGGAGACCCAGTACTTC. The chain is built from TRBV28 and TRBJ2-5; no definite D call. The V gene lost 3 bases and the J gene lost 5 bases, with 10 bases spanning the gap. This CDR3 has 13 residues. The V gene's germline CDR1 is MDHEN and CDR2 SYDVKM.

This chain connects TRBV7-2 to TRBJ1-4; D gene unclear. Germline V gene sequence: CDR1 SGHTA, CDR2 FQGNSA. The CDR3 runs 16 residues. Trimming pared 5 bases from V and 3 bases from J, leaving 16 bases between. In DNA form, the CDR3 reads TGTGCCAGCAGCCTCCGGCCGGAGGGAGCTAATGAAAAACTGTTTTTT. It is translated as CASSLRPEGANEKLFF.

This clone was counted a single time. The chain uses TRBV5-1 and TRBJ2-3, with TRBD2 identical over 9 bases. The CDR3 loop spans 14 amino acids. Germline CDR1 is SGHRS and CDR2 is YFSETQ. J gave up 5 bases and V 7 bases, and 8 bases lay outside the gene matches. The CDR3 coding sequence is TGCGCCAGCGATAGCGGGAGTATTGGAGATACGCAGTATTTT. Protein sequence: CASDSGSIGDTQYF.

The V call is TRBV19, the J call TRBJ1-6, with TRBD1 matching 7 bases. The CDR3 is made up of 13 amino acids. Germline assignment: CDR1 LNHDA and CDR2 SQIVND (reference sequence). V gave up 7 bases and J gave up 8 bases; unmatched junction bases: 5. The CDR3 sequence: CASKEQGDSPLHF. DNA of the CDR3: TGTGCCAGTAAGGAGCAGGGGGATTCACCCCTCCACTTT.

The chain joins TRBV28 to TRBJ2-1, with 8 bases matching TRBD2. The V gene's germline CDR1 is MDHEN and CDR2 SYDVKM. The V gene end was trimmed by 2 bases and the J gene end by 6 bases; junction bases not matched to a gene: 0. CDR3 size: 13 residues. This CDR3 is CASSLTSGNEQFF. The CDR3 DNA sequence: TGTGCCAGCAGTTTAACTAGCGGCAATGAGCAGTTCTTC.

J is TRBJ1-6 and V is TRBV4-3; D not certain. CDR3 length equals 15 residues. V gave up 3 bases and J gave up 9 bases, with 15 bases separating them. Per the germline V gene, CDR1 is LGHNA and CDR2 is YSLEER. CDR3 in DNA: TGCGCCAGCAGCCAGTCGGACGGGGTGGGTTCACCCCTCCACTTT. Amino acid sequence: CASSQSDGVGSPLHF.

V and J are TRBV30 and TRBJ1-2; D possibly corresponds to TRBD1 (5 bases). The germline CDR1 and CDR2 sequences are GTSNPN and SVGIG (reference sequence). The V gene lost 5 bases and the J gene lost 8 bases, with 9 bases spanning the gap. The CDR3 length is 10 residues. The CDR3 DNA reads as TGTGCCTGGGGGGGGAAAGGCTACACCTTC. Its translation is CAWGGKGYTF. The full variable domain, its missing parts supplied by reference TRBV30 and TRBJ1-2, is SQTIHQWPATLVQPVGSPLSLECTVEGTSNPNLYWYRQAAGRGLQLLFYSVGIGQISSEVPQNLSASRPQDRQFILSSKKLLLSDSGFYLCAWGGKGYTFGSGTRLTVV.

The V and J genes are TRBV28 and TRBJ1-3; D is unresolved. The CDR3 covers 13 residues. V was cut by 3 bases and J by 0 bases, with 3 bases left in between. CDR1 and CDR2 (germline): MDHEN, SYDVKM. CDR3 DNA: TGTGCCAGCAGTTTGTTCTCTGGAAACACCATATATTTT. Residues: CASSLFSGNTIYF.

V gene TRBV3-1 (or the pseudogene TRBV3-2) combines with J gene TRBJ1-2; TRBD1 agrees at 9 bases. The CDR3 loop spans 14 amino acids. CDR1 LGHDT and CDR2 YNNKEL come from the germline V gene (reference sequence). J was trimmed by 8 bases and V by 1 base; bases with no gene match: 5. This CDR3 reads CASSQGGQGKGYTF. CDR3 DNA sequence: TGTGCCAGCAGCCAAGGAGGACAGGGGAAAGGCTACACCTTC.

This chain connects TRBV7-9 to TRBJ1-2, with TRBD1 as a possible D gene (5 bases). V lost 5 bases and J 0 bases, leaving 19 bases between the germline ends. Germline V gene data show CDR1 as SEHNR and CDR2 as FQNEAQ (reference sequence). This CDR3 comprises 17 residues. CDR3 coding DNA: TGTGCCAGCAGCCAAGACCTGTGGGGGTGGGCTAACTATGGCTACACCTTC. Protein: CASSQDLWGWANYGYTF.

This clone has a handful of counts. The rearrangement uses TRBV30 and TRBJ2-3; the D call may be TRBD1 or TRBD2 (6 bases each). This CDR3 is 18 amino acids long. The V end lost 0 bases, the J end lost 0 bases, and 19 bases lay between the germline ends. Germline-derived CDR1 and CDR2 are GTSNPN and SVGIG (reference sequence). CDR3 residues: CAWSVSRGPVASTDTQYF. CDR3 in DNA: TGTGCCTGGAGTGTATCTCGGGGGCCCGTCGCTAGCACAGATACGCAGTATTTT.

The chain combines TRBV6-2 or TRBV6-3 with TRBJ2-5; D unclear. This CDR3 spans 11 amino acids. Trimming left V 5 bases short and J 7 bases short, with 8 bases between. Germline CDR1 reads MNHEY; CDR2 reads SVGEGT. The CDR3 region has the DNA TGTGCCAGCAGTGCTTTGCTGACCCAGTACTTC. It yields the protein CASSALLTQYF.

The chain uses TRBV9 and TRBJ1-3; D is possibly TRBD1 (5 bases). The V gene lost 3 bases and the J gene lost 4 bases, with 17 bases spanning the gap. The CDR3 spans 16 residues. Germline CDR1 reads SGDLS; CDR2 reads YYNGEE. The CDR3 protein is CASSGRDLSGGNTIYF. CDR3 bases: TGTGCCAGCAGCGGCCGGGACCTCTCGGGCGGAAACACCATATATTTT. The full variable domain, its missing parts supplied by reference TRBV9 and TRBJ1-3, is DSGVTQTPKHLITATGQRVTLRCSPRSGDLSVYWYQQSLDQGLQFLIQYYNGEERAKGNILERFSAQQFPDLHSELNLSSLELGDSALYFCASSGRDLSGGNTIYFGEGSWLTVV.

The J gene is TRBJ1-2, the V gene TRBV19; weak D call: TRBD1 (6 bases). V was clipped by 7 bases and J by 2 bases, with 14 bases between them. Germline lookup yields CDR1 LNHDA and CDR2 SQIVND (reference sequence). There are 14 residues in the CDR3. The CDR3 coding sequence is TGTGCCAGTAAAGGAGGACAGAGGAACTATGGCTACACCTTC. It is translated as CASKGGQRNYGYTF.

The chain links TRBV9 to TRBJ2-2; D possibly uses TRBD1 or TRBD2 (5 bases each). V was shortened by 0 bases and J by 6 bases, with 9 bases between the two germline ends. Germline values: CDR1 SGDLS, CDR2 YYNGEE. The CDR3 loop spans 14 amino acids. DNA for the CDR3: TGTGCCAGCAGCGTAGATCTGGGGGCCGGGGAGCTGTTTTTT. Translating gives CASSVDLGAGELFF.

The chain uses TRBV19 and TRBJ2-1, with 8 bases aligning to TRBD1. V gave up 1 base and J gave up 7 bases; unmatched junction bases: 6. CDR1 and CDR2 (germline): LNHDA, SQIVND (reference sequence). This CDR3 spans 15 amino acids. CDR3 protein: CASSIVGTGRNEQFF. The CDR3 DNA reads as TGTGCCAGTAGTATAGTTGGGACAGGTAGGAATGAGCAGTTCTTC.

The V call is TRBV28, the J call TRBJ2-7, with 10 bases that match TRBD2. V trimming: 7 bases; J trimming: 0 bases; junction bases outside the gene matches: 9. Germline values: CDR1 MDHEN, CDR2 SYDVKM. The length of the CDR3 is 16 residues. CDR3 DNA: TGTGCCAGCATCCCCACTAGCGGGGCCTCCTCCTACGAGCAGTACTTC. It specifies CASIPTSGASSYEQYF. The whole variable domain, remainder taken from reference TRBV28 and TRBJ2-7, is DVKVTQSSRYLVKRTGEKVFLECVQDMDHENMFWYRQDPGLGLRLIYFSYDVKMKEKGDIPEGYSVSREKKERFSLILESASTNQTSMYLCASIPTSGASSYEQYFGPGTRLTVT.

V and J are TRBV5-1 and TRBJ1-3, with TRBD1 identical over 8 bases. The germline V gene encodes CDR1 SGHRS and CDR2 YFSETQ. The CDR3 covers 14 residues. V lost 2 bases to trimming and J lost 4 bases; unmatched junction nucleotides: 2. CDR3 in DNA: TGCGCCAGCAGCTTCAGGGACAGGGGAAACACCATATATTTT. Its translation: CASSFRDRGNTIYF.

The genes are TRBV30 and TRBJ1-2; D unresolved. The CDR3 has 10 amino acids. Germline CDR1 reads GTSNPN; CDR2 reads SVGIG (reference sequence). V was shortened by 5 bases and J by 5 bases, with 6 bases between the two germline ends. CDR3 nucleotide sequence: TGTGCCTGGTTGGGTTATGGCTACACCTTC. Translating gives CAWLGYGYTF. The complete variable domain, with remaining parts taken from reference TRBV30 and TRBJ1-2, reads SQTIHQWPATLVQPVGSPLSLECTVEGTSNPNLYWYRQAAGRGLQLLFYSVGIGQISSEVPQNLSASRPQDRQFILSSKKLLLSDSGFYLCAWLGYGYTFGSGTRLTVV.